This entry is about one TCR beta chain. In the study's own analysis: Amplified reference gene primers provided the basis for estimating nucleated cell counts. The method was immunoSEQ multiplex PCR; TCRdb's version includes in-frame clones alone and lacks a portion of them. D and trimming were read from the DNA, whereas the V and J calls and clone size are those reported in that table. The table has about 250,000 clones, more than 80% seen once. Trimming shortened V by 1 base and J by 0 bases, and 9 bases separated the two germline ends. CDR3 length: 15 residues. From germline, CDR1 is LGHDT and CDR2 YNNKEL (reference sequence). The participants were between roughly 18 and 89 years old and came from some 23 US areas. Participants' reported clinical history set cohort assignment. The sample belongs to a study of blood T cell repertoires in COVID-19.

The receptor comes from a woman between 18 and 29 years old who had recovered from COVID-19. This chain uses TRBV3-1 (or the pseudogene TRBV3-2) with TRBJ1-2, with D possibly TRBD1 on 5 matching bases. The sequenced sample consisted of PBMCs or T cells enriched from blood (not recorded which). The DNA for the CDR3 is TGTGCCAGCAGCCAAGGACAGATCTCTAACTATGGCTACACCTTC. Its translation: CASSQGQISNYGYTF.